Here is one T cell receptor beta chain with its context. Its antigen remains unknown. The data originate from a study of cytomegalovirus exposure and HLA in healthy donors. The germline V gene has CDR1 MNHNY and CDR2 SVGAGI (reference sequence). The V end lost 7 bases, the J end lost 6 bases, and 15 bases lay between the germline ends. The CDR3 consists of 13 residues. 13 Jbeta primers and 60 Vbeta primers were used for the PCR. TCRdb's copy holds only in-frame clones and misses some; the assay was immunoSEQ multiplex PCR. The sample carries 95,000 to 110,000 clones, about 72% recorded once. Overall study results and limits: The study designated about 160 TCR beta chains cytomegalovirus-associated. Earlier results showed most TCR beta V segments being productive about 87% or about 30% of the time. Among CMV-associated TCR beta chains, most appeared HLA-restricted in a later analysis.

The origin of this receptor is a man aged 18 to 29 in good health and CMV-seronegative. V and J are TRBV6-6 and TRBJ1-1; D is perhaps TRBD1 (6 bases). What was sequenced was PBMCs. CDR3 amino acids: CASKGDQGSEAFF. CDR3 sequence (DNA): TGTGCCAGCAAGGGGGATCAAGGCTCTGAAGCTTTCTTT.